This is a list of T cell receptor beta chains from one sample in a study of radiation and T cells in renal cell carcinoma. Profiling relied on immunoSEQ multiplex PCR, and the TCRdb table lists in-frame clones only, not all of them. Of about 130,000 clones listed, nearly 90% are singletons. The sequences come from blood, collected from a patient whose treatment included radiotherapy and nephrectomy. The receptors here all came from a woman in her 50s with renal cell carcinoma. Each CDR3 is given with its conserved first and last residue. Each record gives: V gene, clone size, D gene, J gene, CDR3 DNA, CDR3 protein. The D gene is left open where the match is weak. Expanded clones are given a class, and other clones once, few, many or no size at all.

TRBV5-8	-	-	TRBJ2-5	TGTGCCAGCAGCTTGGTTTTGGGGAACCTCAATAGTGTGTCCCAGTACTTC	CASSLVLGNLNSVSQYF
TRBV11-2	-	TRBD1	TRBJ1-2	TGTGCCAGCAGCACCCCCCGGACAGGGGCAGGCGGCTACACCTTC	CASSTPRTGAGGYTF
TRBV15	-	-	TRBJ2-3	TGTGCCACCAGCAGAGAGGGGCGCCGCACAGATACGCAGTATTTT	CATSREGRRTDTQYF
TRBV18	-	-	TRBJ1-1	TGTGCCAGCTCACCGGACAGATCGAACACTGAAGCTTTCTTT	CASSPDRSNTEAFF
TRBV6-1	once	TRBD2	TRBJ2-1	TGTGCCAGCAAAACGACTAGCGGGACCAACAATGAGCAGTTCTTC	CASKTTSGTNNEQFF
TRBV7-2	-	TRBD2	TRBJ2-7	TGTGCCAGCAGCTTAGGAGCAATTCTAGCGGGAGACTCCTACGAGCAGTACTTC	CASSLGAILAGDSYEQYF
TRBV6-5	-	-	TRBJ1-1	TGTGCCAGCAGCTATTGGAGAGCCACTGAAGCTTTCTTT	CASSYWRATEAFF
TRBV11-2	once	-	TRBJ2-7	TGTGCCAGCAGCGGAACACTAGGAGTCGGGGAGCAGTACTTC	CASSGTLGVGEQYF
TRBV29-1	-	-	TRBJ2-2	TGCAGCGCCCTCATCAACGGGGCCGGGGAGCTGTTTTTT	CSALINGAGELFF
TRBV21-1	once	-	TRBJ1-1	TGTGCCAGCAGCAAAGTAGGGACAGAACCTCTCACTGAAGCTTTCTTT	CASSKVGTEPLTEAFF
TRBV7-9	-	-	TRBJ1-4	TGTGCCAGCAGCTCAGGGAGTGCAACTAATGAAAAACTGTTTTTT	CASSSGSATNEKLFF
TRBV28	-	TRBD1	TRBJ1-6	TGTGCCAGCAGTTTGGAATACAGGGGAATCCCAATCCCTAACCACTTT	CASSLEYRGIPIPNHF
TRBV4-2	-	TRBD1	TRBJ1-2	TGTGCCAGCAGCCCGGGACAGGGGGGGAACTATGGCTACACCTTC	CASSPGQGGNYGYTF
TRBV2	-	TRBD1	TRBJ1-2	TGTGCCAGCAGTACCGGGACAGCCTATGGCTACACCTTC	CASSTGTAYGYTF
TRBV5-6	-	-	TRBJ2-7	TGTGCCAGCAGCTTGGGAACAGGGCCGGGTGTAAAGCAGTACTTC	CASSLGTGPGVKQYF
TRBV27	-	-	TRBJ1-2	TGTGCCAGCAGTCAAGGGACACGAACCTATGGCTACACCTTC	CASSQGTRTYGYTF
TRBV18	-	-	TRBJ2-2	TGTGCCAGCTCACCATCCAACGTACTGGCAAACACCGGGGAGCTGTTTTTT	CASSPSNVLANTGELFF
TRBV11-2	-	-	TRBJ2-3	TGTGCCAGCAGCCTGACCTATACTCGCACAGATACGCAGTATTTT	CASSLTYTRTDTQYF
TRBV6-5	-	TRBD1	TRBJ1-2	TGTGCCAGCAGGGGACAGACCTATGGCTACACCTTC	CASRGQTYGYTF
TRBV28	-	-	TRBJ2-7	TGTGCCAGCAGTGGGTTAAACAGGGACGAGCAGTACTTC	CASSGLNRDEQYF
TRBV6-6	-	-	TRBJ2-3	TGTGCCACCATAAAGGGGCGGCTACGGGGCGATACGCAGTATTTT	CATIKGRLRGDTQYF
TRBV21-1	-	-	TRBJ2-1	TGTGCCAGCCCAATGGGACTAGCGGGGGACAATGAGCAGTTCTTC	CASPMGLAGDNEQFF
TRBV11-2	-	TRBD2	TRBJ2-1	TGTGCCAGCATGGGGTCTAGCGGGGTATTCTACAATGAGCAGTTCTTC	CASMGSSGVFYNEQFF
TRBV4-1	-	-	TRBJ1-4	TGCGCCAGCAGCCAAGAGATTTCCTACGGAGTAAACCTTAATGAAAAACTGTTTTTT	CASSQEISYGVNLNEKLFF
TRBV6-5	-	-	TRBJ2-3	TGTGCCAGCAGTTACCGGACAGTCACAGATACGCAGTATTTT	CASSYRTVTDTQYF
TRBV5-5	-	-	TRBJ2-1	TGTGCCAGCAGCCGCCCCCCGGTCTACAATGAGCAGTTCTTC	CASSRPPVYNEQFF
TRBV28	once	-	TRBJ1-4	TGTGCCAGCAGCTCCGGGACAGAAAAACTGTTTTTT	CASSSGTEKLFF
TRBV18	once	-	TRBJ2-5	TGTGCCAGCTCGCAGGAGCAAGAGACCCAGTACTTC	CASSQEQETQYF
TRBV23-1	many	-	TRBJ1-6	TGCGCCAGCTCATCAGGACTCTCACCCCTCCACTTT	CASSSGLSPLHF